The TCR beta chain under discussion was sequenced for a study of spatial heterogeneity in lung cancer (dated 2019 in TCRdb). About the investigation overall: Samples were obtained from about 75 patients with early-stage, untreated non-small cell lung cancer from the lung TRACERx cohort. The study linked features of the TCR repertoire to counts of nonsynonymous mutations, which were determined by whole-exome sequencing of tumor tissue. Follow-up PBMC samples were sequenced whenever available, with the median time to follow-up being approximately two years after resection. The study quantitatively compared TCR alpha and beta repertoires across multiple tumor regions, matched nontumor lung and blood in non-small cell lung cancer. Beta-chain transcripts were consistently detected in greater numbers than alpha-chain transcripts, which likely reflected higher beta-chain transcript abundance. At surgery, hundreds of tumor regions, around 67 matched nontumor lung samples and some 54 PBMC samples were TCR-sequenced for both alpha and beta chains. In the raw uncorrected reads, each unique combination of TCR and UMI appeared more than ten times on average. Study-wide findings and limitations: Additional single-cell paired TCR alpha and beta sequencing was considered necessary to confirm, at a functional level, the hypothesis that regional TCRs recognize regional mutations. Only roughly 15 patients were included in comparisons of baseline and follow-up blood repertoires. Ubiquitous expanded tumor TCRs showed up in blood more often at tumor resection than at routine follow-up.

The cysteine opens and the phenylalanine closes a CDR3 of 14 amino acids. Left in the record is the CDR3 DNA by itself, 42 bases read in frame from the first base. Reading the germline V gene gives CDR1 MGHRA and CDR2 YSYEKL. Relative to germline, V is 0 bases shorter and J is 10 bases shorter, with 13 bases between their ends. The time point label corresponds to: blood at routine non-recurrence follow-up after resection. For TCR sequencing, whole RNA was extracted from tumor and nontumor lung tissue, or from cryopreserved PBMC samples, and no cell sorting was done. Only patients with enough RNA available from two or more tumor regions were chosen for TCR sequencing. Details on this clonotype: It has no known antigen specificity. Base-call qualities are not available, and no considerably larger clone is one nucleotide away.

Library creation used 5' RACE. TCRdb names NextSeq 500 as the instrument used. In the TCR library protocol, a unique molecular identifier was attached to each TCR cDNA molecule so that PCR and sequencing errors could be corrected. Under the source paper's analysis protocol: Decombinator tools were used for TCR identification, UMI-based error correction and CDR3 extraction. TCRs above a frequency of 2 per 1,000, corresponding to the top 1% of the tumor frequency distribution, were defined as expanded. Renyi diversity was calculated using the R vegan package after each repertoire was subsampled 100 times to 5,000 TCRs. To build CDR3 similarity networks, amino acid triplet string-kernel similarity was used, and CDR3s were connected when their pairwise similarity was above 0.82. In-frame beta chains were kept once TCRdb had trimmed the public reads at Q25 with fastp and called clones with MiXCR. One record per CDR3 amino acid sequence lists the most common genes and DNA. The V and J calls reflect TCRdb's pipeline rather than the authors' work. Here the sample has about 94,000 distinct CDR3 sequences; 15% to 20% occur a single time. Around a fifth of the sample comes from the top ten.

The chain links TRBV4-1 with TRBJ2-1; the D segment could be TRBD2, given 7 matching bases. Sequencing was performed on PBMCs, taken at follow-up. The TCR originated in a male donor with early-stage non-small cell lung cancer. Read as DNA, the sequence is TGCGCCAGCAGCCAAGATACCGGGGGGCCCGAGCAGTTCTTC. It translates to CASSQDTGGPEQFF.